This entry concerns a single TCR beta chain. With 4 bases clipped from V and 2 bases from J, the junction kept 6 bases outside the gene matches. CDR1 and CDR2 (germline): LGHNA, YNFKEQ. The CDR3 covers 16 residues. The sample belongs to a study of T-cell reconstitution after alpha-beta-depleted transplantation in children. It was with unique molecular identifiers that the TCRbeta library was prepared. One entry per CDR3 protein results from TCRdb running MiXCR on the PCR reads. The sample shows about 540,000 distinct CDR3 sequences, 15% to 20% of them seen only once. The chain employs TRBV4-2 and TRBJ2-3, with TRBD1 identical over 10 bases. The origin of this receptor is a human donor who donated a stem cell graft to a child with acute lymphoblastic leukemia. The sequenced sample was PBMCs from the stem cell graft donor, obtained from the stem cell graft. CDR3 nucleotide sequence: TGTGCCAGCAGCCCCGGGACAGGGGCGATCACAGATACGCAGTATTTT. Encoded protein: CASSPGTGAITDTQYF.